One and the same sample provided the 24 T cell receptor beta chains below, sequenced in a study of cytomegalovirus exposure and HLA in healthy donors. In the PCR, 60 Vbeta and 13 Jbeta primers were used. Libraries were prepared by immunoSEQ multiplex PCR; TCRdb keeps only in-frame clonotypes and omits some of them. This repertoire includes about 46,000 clones. The specimen was PBMCs. These receptors were taken from a woman in her thirties or forties in good health and CMV-seronegative.

The J gene is TRBJ1-4, the V gene TRBV28; 7 bases line up with TRBD1. The CDR3 has 17 amino acids. V shed 6 bases, J shed 0 bases, and the junction held 10 bases outside the gene matches. The germline V gene encodes CDR1 MDHEN and CDR2 SYDVKM. Here the CDR3 DNA reads TGTGCCAGCAGCCTTCGCGGGGGGACAGCAACTAATGAAAAACTGTTTTTT. Protein product: CASSLRGGTATNEKLFF. The complete variable domain, with remaining parts taken from reference TRBV28 and TRBJ1-4, reads DVKVTQSSRYLVKRTGEKVFLECVQDMDHENMFWYRQDPGLGLRLIYFSYDVKMKEKGDIPEGYSVSREKKERFSLILESASTNQTSMYLCASSLRGGTATNEKLFFGSGTQLSVL.

The chain employs TRBV7-8 and TRBJ2-7, with 8 nucleotides matching TRBD2. CDR3 length: 18 amino acids. V shed 1 base, J shed 5 bases, and the junction held 16 bases outside the gene matches. Per germline, CDR1 SGHVS and CDR2 FQNEAQ. The CDR3 DNA follows: TGTGCCAGCAGCTTAGGTATGACCGGACTAGCTTTCGTAGACGAGCAGTACTTC. Amino acids: CASSLGMTGLAFVDEQYF. Drawing the rest from reference TRBV7-8 and TRBJ2-7, the complete variable domain is GAGVSQSPRYKVAKRGQDVALRCDPISGHVSLFWYQQALGQGPEFLTYFQNEAQLDKSGLPSDRFFAERPEGSVSTLKIQRTQQEDSAVYLCASSLGMTGLAFVDEQYFGPGTRLTVT.

V usage is TRBV29-1 and J usage is TRBJ2-1; 16 bases align to TRBD2. The germline CDR1 and CDR2 sequences are SQVTM and ANQGSEA. This CDR3 has 20 residues. The J segment lost 0 bases and the V segment lost 0 bases, leaving 8 bases of the junction unmatched. CDR3 DNA: TGCAGCGTTGAAGATTTTCAGGGACTAGCGGGAGGGAGCTCCTACAATGAGCAGTTCTTC. It is translated as CSVEDFQGLAGGSSYNEQFF.

V and J are TRBV5-1 and TRBJ2-3; TRBD1 is a possible D gene (6 bases). CDR1 is SGHRS and CDR2 is YFSETQ in the germline V gene. The CDR3 consists of 17 residues. V lost 3 bases and J lost 1, with 18 bases in between. The chain's CDR3 is CASSSLAGAQGTDTQYF. In DNA form, the CDR3 reads TGCGCCAGCAGCTCCTTGGCAGGGGCGCAAGGCACAGATACGCAGTATTTT.

This chain uses TRBV15 with TRBJ2-5, with 12 bases aligning to TRBD1. The CDR3 spans 15 residues. V gave up 4 bases and J gave up 5 bases; unmatched junction bases: 5. Germline assignment: CDR1 LNHNV and CDR2 YYDKDF (reference sequence). The CDR3 spells CATSKGTGGMETQYF. The CDR3 DNA reads as TGTGCCACCAGCAAAGGGACAGGGGGCATGGAGACCCAGTACTTC.

The V gene is TRBV4-2, the J gene TRBJ2-2, with D perhaps matching TRBD2 (5 bases). Per germline, CDR1 LGHNA and CDR2 YNFKEQ. CDR3 length: 14 amino acids. V was shortened by 2 bases and J by 7 bases, with 11 bases between the two germline ends. CDR3 bases: TGTGCCAGCAGCCAAAGGACTCTGAGCGGGGAGCTGTTTTTT. It yields the protein CASSQRTLSGELFF.

The chain joins TRBV19 to TRBJ1-5; D possibly corresponds to TRBD1 (6 bases). The germline gives CDR1 LNHDA, CDR2 SQIVND (reference sequence). V lost 7 bases and J lost 5, with 18 bases in between. The CDR3 consists of 15 residues. CDR3 protein: CASTPLVQGDQPQHF. The CDR3, as DNA: TGTGCCAGTACCCCCTTGGTACAGGGCGATCAGCCCCAGCATTTT.

The chain employs TRBV28 and TRBJ1-4, with unresolved D. The germline CDR1 and CDR2 sequences are MDHEN and SYDVKM. Between the trimmed V and J ends, which lost 6 bases and 0 bases, there was a span of 8 bases. The CDR3 extends over 14 amino acids. The CDR3 here is CASSPGPTNEKLFF. The CDR3 nucleotides are TGTGCCAGCAGCCCCGGTCCAACTAATGAAAAACTGTTTTTT.

V and J are TRBV6-1 and TRBJ1-2; perhaps TRBD1 as D (6 bases). The germline V gene encodes CDR1 MNHNS and CDR2 SASEGT. This CDR3 is 15 amino acids long. V was trimmed by 0 bases and J by 4 bases, leaving 12 bases between them. The CDR3 DNA is TGTGCCAGCAGTGAAGCGGCGGGGGCGATCTATGGCTACACCTTC. This encodes CASSEAAGAIYGYTF.

V usage is TRBV19 and J usage is TRBJ2-6, with TRBD1 identical over 12 bases. J gave up 4 bases and V 4 bases, and 11 bases lay outside the gene matches. The CDR3 extends over 19 amino acids. CDR1 and CDR2 (germline): LNHDA, SQIVND (reference sequence). The CDR3: CASSSPPGQGASGANVLTF. CDR3 DNA: TGTGCCAGTAGTAGCCCCCCGGGACAGGGGGCCTCAGGGGCCAACGTCCTGACTTTC.

The CDR3 here is CASSDGGGHVDGYTF. Written as DNA, the CDR3 is TGTGCCAGCAGTGACGGGGGGGGCCACGTGGATGGCTACACCTTC. The genes are TRBV6-4 and TRBJ1-2, with D possibly matching TRBD1 (6 bases). Trimming removed 2 bases at V and 6 bases at J, with 16 bases between. The CDR3 totals 15 residues. Germline CDR1 reads MRHNA; CDR2 reads SNTAGT.

The genes are TRBV7-3 and TRBJ2-3; the match to TRBD2 covers 10 bases. The germline CDR1 and CDR2 sequences are SGHTA and FQGTGA. Trimming took 4 bases from V and 4 from J; bases not matched to a gene: 2. There are 14 residues in the CDR3. This chain's CDR3 is CASSYLAGADTQYF. The CDR3 DNA reads TGTGCCAGCAGCTATCTAGCGGGAGCAGATACGCAGTATTTT.

V is TRBV2 and J is TRBJ2-1; D is possibly TRBD2 (5 bases). This CDR3 region has 12 residues. CDR1 is SNHLY and CDR2 is FYNNEI in the germline V gene. Trimming removed 1 base from V and 10 bases from J, with 8 bases in between. In DNA, the CDR3 is TGTGCCAGCAGTGAAGATGGCGGGGAGCAGTTCTTC. It is translated as CASSEDGGEQFF.

The rearrangement links TRBV7-9 to TRBJ1-2; D is ambiguous. The germline V and J ends were trimmed by 1 base and 7 bases, with 10 bases remaining between them. There are 13 residues in the CDR3. CDR1 and CDR2 from the germline V gene are SEHNR and FQNEAQ (reference sequence). CDR3 sequence reads: CASSLVSGIGYTF. The DNA for the CDR3 is TGTGCCAGCAGCTTAGTTTCGGGGATTGGCTACACCTTC.

This chain joins TRBV4-1 and TRBJ2-7, with 7 bases aligning to TRBD2. V shed 1 base, J shed 7 bases, and the junction held 22 bases outside the gene matches. Per germline, CDR1 MGHRA and CDR2 YSYEKL. CDR3 length: 19 amino acids. In DNA, the CDR3 is TGCGCCAGCAGCCAAGTTGATTATGGATCGGGACTACTTCTACGAGAGCAGTACTTC. Its protein is CASSQVDYGSGLLLREQYF.

The chain carries TRBV4-3 and TRBJ2-1; D perhaps matches TRBD2 (6 bases). Germline lookup yields CDR1 LGHNA and CDR2 YSLEER. This CDR3 region has 15 residues. The V gene lost 2 bases and the J gene lost 3 bases, with 11 bases spanning the gap. CDR3 bases: TGCGCCAGCAGCCAACGGGGAGGAGGCTACAATGAGCAGTTCTTC. Translated, it gives CASSQRGGGYNEQFF.

The V gene is TRBV27, the J gene TRBJ2-7, with 9 bases that match TRBD1. Germline CDR1 reads MNHEY; CDR2 reads SMNVEV (reference sequence). CDR3 length equals 15 residues. Trimming removed 6 bases from V and 3 bases from J; junction bases left unmatched: 9. The CDR3 sequence: CASRSRPGQGYEQYF. The CDR3 coding sequence is TGTGCCAGCAGGTCCAGACCGGGACAGGGCTACGAGCAGTACTTC.

This chain joins TRBV5-4 and TRBJ1-1, with TRBD1 matching over 10 bases. This CDR3 is built from 17 residues. Germline CDR1 SGHNT, CDR2 YYREEE (reference sequence). With V trimmed by 3 bases and J by 0 bases, 8 bases remained unmatched. CDR3 in amino acids: CASSSVPGQGMNTEAFF. CDR3 bases: TGTGCCAGCAGCTCCGTCCCGGGACAGGGGATGAACACTGAAGCTTTCTTT. Full variable domain (missing parts from reference TRBV5-4 and TRBJ1-1): ETGVTQSPTHLIKTRGQQVTLRCSSQSGHNTVSWYQQALGQGPQFIFQYYREEENGRGNFPPRFSGLQFPNYSSELNVNALELDDSALYLCASSSVPGQGMNTEAFFGQGTRLTVV.

This chain links TRBV30 with TRBJ1-1, with a tentative D call TRBD1 (5 bases). Germline CDR1 reads GTSNPN; CDR2 reads SVGIG (reference sequence). The CDR3 has 15 residues. The V and J ends lost 5 bases and 0 bases respectively, with 16 bases between them. The CDR3: CAWSPGVSLNTEAFF. For the CDR3, the DNA is TGTGCCTGGTCCCCGGGGGTGAGTTTGAACACTGAAGCTTTCTTT.

CDR3 DNA sequence: TGTGCCAGCAGCCGCCGGACAGGGAACTATGGCTACACCTTC. This sequence encodes CASSRRTGNYGYTF. The chain links TRBV28 to TRBJ1-2; 8 positions agree with TRBD1. Germline-derived CDR1 and CDR2 are MDHEN and SYDVKM. V lost 6 bases, J lost 2 bases, and 5 bases stayed unmatched. The CDR3 extends over 14 amino acids.

The chain employs TRBV4-2 and TRBJ2-1; tentatively, D is TRBD2 (6 bases). The germline CDR1 and CDR2 sequences are LGHNA and YNFKEQ. This CDR3 is 16 amino acids long. Trimming shortened V by 0 bases and J by 2 bases, and 11 bases separated the two germline ends. The CDR3 spells CASSQETSAAYNEQFF. The DNA for the CDR3 is TGTGCCAGCAGCCAAGAGACTAGTGCGGCCTACAATGAGCAGTTCTTC.

V gene TRBV6-5 combines with J gene TRBJ1-3; D gene ambiguous. Trimming cost V 4 bases and J 0 bases, with 10 bases left between them. Germline V lookup: CDR1 MNHEY, CDR2 SVGAGI. The CDR3 runs to 15 residues. The CDR3 here is CASSLQPYSGNTIYF. DNA for the CDR3: TGTGCCAGCAGTTTACAGCCTTACTCTGGAAACACCATATATTTT.

The rearrangement uses TRBV29-1 and TRBJ2-7; TRBD1 agrees at 11 bases. Germline-derived CDR1 and CDR2 are SQVTM and ANQGSEA. There are 14 residues in the CDR3. V was pared by 4 bases and J by 4 bases, with 6 bases of the junction left unmatched. CDR3 loop: CSVVGGQGAYEQYF. The CDR3 DNA sequence: TGCAGCGTTGTGGGCGGACAGGGGGCTTACGAGCAGTACTTC.

The gene calls are TRBV7-9 and TRBJ1-5; no definite D call. V lost 3 bases to trimming and J lost 6 bases, with 21 bases between them. Germline CDR1 reads SEHNR; CDR2 reads FQNEAQ (reference sequence). This CDR3 region has 17 residues. The CDR3 DNA reads as TGTGCCAGCAGCTTGGAAGCGGAGGCTTCCAGAGGTCAGCCCCAGCATTTT. The encoded protein is CASSLEAEASRGQPQHF.